This is a list of T cell receptor beta chains from one sample in a study of blood T cell repertoires in COVID-19. Only in-frame clones appear in the TCRdb table, and some are missing; sequencing was by immunoSEQ multiplex PCR. The sample has over 60,000 clones, 65% to 85% seen once. The sequenced sample was peripheral blood. The receptors stem from a man between 60 and 75 years old with COVID-19, enrolled during active disease. CDR3s include the opening cysteine and the closing phenylalanine or tryptophan. D genes are given only for firm matches. Size is omitted from some rows. Given values are once, few, many or a class for expanded clones.

abundance,j_gene,v_gene,d_gene,len,CDR3aa,CDR3nt
NA,TRBJ2-5,TRBV3-1/TRBV3-2,TRBD2,15,CASSQEPTSFAGRDF,TGTGCCAGCAGCCAAGAACCTACGAGTTTTGCGGGGAGGGACTTC
NA,TRBJ2-3,TRBV5-5,TRBD2,18,CASSLWELAGGVTDTQYF,TGTGCCAGCAGCTTGTGGGAGCTAGCGGGAGGGGTGACAGATACGCAGTATTTT
NA,TRBJ2-7,TRBV28,NA,12,CASDAGSREQYF,TGTGCCAGCGATGCAGGCTCCAGGGAGCAGTACTTC
once,TRBJ2-5,TRBV9,TRBD2,15,CASSGSGRAEWTQYF,TGTGCCAGCAGCGGTAGCGGGAGGGCAGAGTGGACCCAGTACTTC
NA,TRBJ1-2,TRBV19,NA,15,CASTPRREANYGYTF,TGTGCCAGTACCCCGAGGAGGGAAGCTAACTATGGCTACACCTTC
NA,TRBJ1-3,TRBV19,NA,12,CASSGAGNTIYF,TGTGCCAGTAGTGGCGCCGGGAACACCATATATTTT
once,TRBJ1-6,TRBV6-4,NA,15,CASSEVHGSGAPLHF,TGTGCCAGCAGTGAGGTTCACGGTTCCGGGGCACCCCTCCACTTT
NA,TRBJ2-3,TRBV28,TRBD2,17,CASSFVAGSQSTDTQYF,TGTGCCAGCAGTTTTGTAGCGGGGAGCCAATCAACAGATACGCAGTATTTT
NA,TRBJ2-1,TRBV24-1,TRBD2,15,CATSGTSGSREEQFF,TGTGCCACCAGTGGGACTAGCGGGAGTCGGGAAGAGCAGTTCTTC
NA,TRBJ2-7,TRBV5-6,TRBD1,17,CASTTRPGTGWVYEQYF,TGTGCCAGCACTACAAGACCCGGGACAGGGTGGGTCTACGAGCAGTACTTC
NA,TRBJ2-7,TRBV10-2,NA,11,CASSDSNEQYF,TGCGCCAGCAGTGACAGTAACGAGCAGTACTTC
many,TRBJ2-3,TRBV29-1,NA,13,CSVGTRVIDTQYF,TGCAGCGTTGGGACAAGAGTTATAGATACGCAGTATTTT
NA,TRBJ1-1,TRBV3-1/TRBV3-2,NA,13,CASSPSGFTEAFF,TGTGCCAGCAGCCCCTCGGGTTTTACTGAAGCTTTCTTT
NA,TRBJ2-1,TRBV4-1,NA,16,CASSQGFGRLPNEQFF,TGCGCCAGCAGCCAAGGGTTCGGAAGACTTCCAAATGAGCAGTTCTTC
NA,TRBJ1-2,TRBV20-1,NA,11,CSARQGLGYTF,TGCAGTGCTAGACAGGGACTTGGCTACACCTTC
NA,TRBJ2-7,TRBV3-1/TRBV3-2,TRBD2,15,CASSLGLAGTYEQYF,TGTGCCAGCAGCCTCGGCCTAGCGGGGACTTACGAGCAGTACTTC
NA,TRBJ2-3,TRBV7-9,TRBD2,16,CASSLRVSGSADTQYF,TGTGCCAGCAGCTTAAGGGTTAGCGGGAGTGCAGATACGCAGTATTTT
NA,TRBJ2-3,TRBV5-1,NA,14,CASSIRQPTDTQYF,TGCGCCAGCAGCATCAGACAACCCACAGATACGCAGTATTTT
NA,TRBJ1-3,TRBV14,TRBD1,17,CASSLWTGGIEGNTIYF,TGTGCCAGCAGCCTCTGGACAGGGGGCATTGAGGGAAACACCATATATTTT
NA,TRBJ2-1,TRBV2,TRBD2,13,CASSPTTGTNRFF,TGTGCCAGCAGTCCTACCACCGGGACTAATCGTTTCTTC
NA,TRBJ2-7,TRBV2,NA,12,CASRTAGHEQYF,TGTGCCAGCAGGACAGCAGGCCACGAGCAGTACTTC
NA,TRBJ2-7,TRBV7-3,TRBD2,14,CASSVSGESYEQYF,TGTGCCAGCAGCGTCAGCGGGGAGTCCTACGAGCAGTACTTC
NA,TRBJ2-3,TRBV19,TRBD2,16,CASSIEGTSGTDTQYF,TGTGCCAGTAGTATCGAAGGGACTAGCGGCACAGATACGCAGTATTTT
NA,TRBJ1-1,TRBV6-5,NA,12,CASQSGGTEAFF,TGTGCCAGCCAGTCAGGAGGGACTGAAGCTTTCTTT
NA,TRBJ2-7,TRBV7-2,TRBD2,17,CASSLATAGGPGYEQYF,TGTGCCAGCAGCTTAGCTACAGCGGGGGGGCCGGGCTACGAGCAGTACTTC
NA,TRBJ2-2,TRBV2,NA,16,CASSVLQGTNTGELFF,TGTGCCAGCAGTGTTCTTCAGGGCACGAACACCGGGGAGCTGTTTTTT
NA,TRBJ2-3,TRBV9,TRBD2,14,CASSASGIGDTQYF,TGTGCCAGCAGCGCAAGCGGGATCGGAGATACGCAGTATTTT
NA,TRBJ2-5,TRBV5-4,TRBD1,13,CASSVRGPETQYF,TGTGCCAGCAGCGTAAGGGGGCCAGAGACCCAGTACTTC